This is a list of T cell receptor beta chains from one sample in a study of blood T cells in healthy people across ages. Each CDR3 protein is one row after TCRdb ran MiXCR on the 5' RACE reads. The data contain over 1,300,000 distinct CDR3 sequences, approximately 59% of them singletons. The material sequenced was blood. The receptors derive from a man aged 18 to 29 in good health. The CDR3 runs from the conserved cysteine through the conserved F or W. A D gene is named only where the DNA matches it firmly. Size is omitted from some rows. Given values are once, few, many or a class for expanded clones.

>TRBV4-1|-|TRBJ2-7|TRBD1
CASTLGQGGSYEQYF
TGCGCCAGCACCCTCGGACAGGGGGGGTCCTACGAGCAGTACTTC
>TRBV4-2|-|TRBJ2-7|TRBD1
CASSQDPGTGNEQYF
TGTGCCAGCAGCCAAGATCCGGGGACAGGGAACGAGCAGTACTTC
>TRBV7-6|-|TRBJ1-5|-
CASSSDSGNQPQHF
TGTGCCAGCAGCTCGGACAGCGGCAATCAGCCCCAGCATTTT
>TRBV15|few|TRBJ2-1|TRBD2
CATSPRLAGVSEQFF
TGTGCCACCAGCCCCCGACTAGCGGGAGTGAGTGAGCAGTTCTTC
>TRBV28|-|TRBJ2-2|-
CASRVETGELFF
TGTGCCAGCAGGGTCGAAACCGGGGAGCTGTTTTTT
>TRBV4-3|-|TRBJ2-1|TRBD2
CASSPRGGGGTYNEQFF
TGCGCCAGCAGCCCTCGAGGAGGCGGGGGAACCTACAATGAGCAGTTCTTC
>TRBV4-1|-|TRBJ2-7|TRBD2
CASSQKIAGAYEQYF
TGCGCCAGCAGCCAAAAAATAGCGGGGGCCTACGAGCAGTACTTC
>TRBV2|few|TRBJ2-7|-
CASEGENYEQYF
TGTGCCAGCGAGGGCGAAAACTACGAGCAGTACTTC
>TRBV28|-|TRBJ2-1|TRBD2
CASSLGVMASGGKGTLDEQFF
TGTGCCAGCAGTTTAGGGGTGATGGCTAGCGGGGGAAAAGGAACGTTGGATGAGCAGTTCTTC
>TRBV9|-|TRBJ2-7|-
CASSPFGRSVSYEQYF
TGTGCCAGCAGCCCTTTCGGACGATCCGTCTCCTACGAGCAGTACTTC
>TRBV2|few|TRBJ1-2|-
CASSVPGANYGYTF
TGTGCCAGCAGTGTACCGGGAGCTAACTATGGCTACACCTTC
>TRBV7-9|-|TRBJ2-4|TRBD1
CASSLGQGIGNIQYF
TGTGCCAGCAGCTTGGGACAGGGGATCGGGAACATTCAGTACTTC
>TRBV7-6|-|TRBJ2-7|-
CASSDPTRGEQYF
TGTGCCAGCAGCGACCCGACTAGAGGCGAGCAGTACTTC
>TRBV25-1|-|TRBJ2-5|-
CASRDSGRETQYF
TGTGCCAGCAGAGACAGCGGCCGGGAGACCCAGTACTTC
>TRBV6-1|once|TRBJ2-6|-
CASSPSGISGVNVLTF
TGTGCCAGCAGCCCTTCCGGGATATCTGGGGTCAACGTCCTGACTTTC
>TRBV10-3|-|TRBJ2-5|TRBD2
CAISVGGRDQETQYF
TGTGCCATCAGTGTAGGCGGGAGGGACCAAGAGACCCAGTACTTC
>TRBV10-2|-|TRBJ2-1|-
CASRVTSYNEQFF
TGCGCCAGCAGAGTCACGAGCTACAATGAGCAGTTCTTC
>TRBV18|-|TRBJ2-4|TRBD1
CASSANRGNIQYF
TGTGCCAGCTCAGCAAACAGGGGAAACATTCAGTACTTC
>TRBV5-1|-|TRBJ2-3|TRBD1
CASSLGPLLGTGPDTQYF
TGCGCCAGCAGCTTGGGGCCCCTCCTCGGGACAGGCCCAGATACGCAGTATTTT
>TRBV27|-|TRBJ1-5|-
CASSPRDNPQPQHF
TGTGCCAGCAGTCCCCGGGACAATCCCCAGCCCCAGCATTTT
>TRBV2|-|TRBJ2-5|TRBD2
CASKRDGRGVQETQYF
TGTGCCAGCAAGAGGGACGGGCGGGGGGTCCAAGAGACCCAGTACTTC
>TRBV28|-|TRBJ1-5|-
CASSSVGNHQPQHF
TGTGCCAGCAGTTCGGTAGGGAACCATCAGCCCCAGCATTTT
>TRBV29-1|-|TRBJ1-5|-
CSVGGPSPNQPQHF
TGCAGCGTTGGGGGTCCCTCTCCCAATCAGCCCCAGCATTTT
>TRBV24-1|-|TRBJ2-1|-
CATSDFGEEFF
TGTGCCACCAGTGATTTTGGGGAAGAGTTCTTC
>TRBV29-1|-|TRBJ2-1|-
CSVEGAGRKSYNEQFF
TGCAGCGTTGAAGGGGCGGGGCGTAAGTCCTACAATGAGCAGTTCTTC
>TRBV29-1|-|TRBJ2-3|-
CSATRRAGKTDTQYF
TGCAGCGCAACTCGACGCGCGGGGAAGACAGATACGCAGTATTTT
>TRBV25-1|few|TRBJ1-1|-
CASSGTGTQAFF
TGTGCCAGCAGTGGTACAGGGACCCAAGCTTTCTTT
>TRBV6-1|-|TRBJ2-3|TRBD2
CASSRTSGRDTQYF
TGTGCCAGCAGTCGGACTAGCGGGAGAGATACGCAGTATTTT
>TRBV11-2|few|TRBJ1-2|-
CASSLDVRQDSGVIYGYTF
TGTGCCAGCAGCTTAGATGTACGCCAGGACAGTGGGGTTATCTATGGCTACACCTTC
>TRBV6-1|-|TRBJ2-1|TRBD2
CACLAGDVLNEQFF
TGTGCCTGTTTAGCGGGAGACGTTTTGAATGAGCAGTTCTTC
>TRBV4-3|few|TRBJ2-5|TRBD2
CASSQDSMGGYQETQYF
TGCGCCAGCAGCCAAGATAGCATGGGGGGGTACCAAGAGACCCAGTACTTC
>TRBV20-1|-|TRBJ2-1|TRBD2
CSASHSQAGGNEQFF
TGCAGTGCTAGCCATTCTCAGGCGGGAGGCAATGAGCAGTTCTTC
>TRBV20-1|-|TRBJ2-7|-
CSARDLHQSSYEQYF
TGCAGTGCTAGAGATCTCCATCAGAGCTCCTACGAGCAGTACTTC
>TRBV4-3|once|TRBJ1-1|-
CASSQDRASNLEAFF
TGCGCCAGCAGCCAAGATAGAGCTTCCAACCTCGAAGCTTTCTTT
>TRBV18|-|TRBJ1-1|-
CASSPVRGSDTEAFF
TGTGCCAGCTCACCAGTAAGGGGGTCGGACACTGAAGCTTTCTTT
>TRBV7-2|-|TRBJ2-5|TRBD2
CASSLAGTRGRETQYF
TGTGCCAGCAGCTTAGCCGGGACTAGGGGGAGAGAGACCCAGTACTTC
>TRBV7-2|-|TRBJ2-1|TRBD1
CASSFGTATFF
TGTGCCAGCAGCTTTGGGACAGCGACGTTCTTC
>TRBV27|-|TRBJ2-3|-
CASSLWGVRDTQYF
TGTGCCAGCAGTTTATGGGGGGTACGGGATACGCAGTATTTT
>TRBV2|once|TRBJ2-1|TRBD2
CASGLAGDEQFF
TGTGCCAGCGGACTAGCGGGAGATGAGCAGTTCTTC
>TRBV5-6|-|TRBJ2-1|TRBD2
CASSFPSGAQFF
TGTGCCAGCAGCTTTCCTAGCGGGGCTCAGTTCTTC
>TRBV7-9|-|TRBJ1-5|-
CASSPGMNQPQHF
TGTGCCAGCAGCCCCGGGATGAATCAGCCCCAGCATTTT
>TRBV7-9|few|TRBJ1-2|-
CASSFLRVDGYTF
TGTGCCAGCAGCTTTCTTAGGGTCGACGGCTACACCTTC
>TRBV27|-|TRBJ2-7|TRBD2
CASSFAGGTHYEQYF
TGTGCCAGCAGTTTCGCGGGGGGCACCCACTACGAGCAGTACTTC